The entry below gives a single TCR beta chain sequence along with its context. There are 15 residues in the CDR3. With 3 bases removed from V and 8 bases from J, the gap between germline ends came to 19 bases. CDR1 and CDR2 from the germline V gene are LGHNA and YNFKEQ. The data derive from a study of blood T cell repertoires in COVID-19. Clones were read by immunoSEQ multiplex PCR, and TCRdb kept only the in-frame ones, dropping some. The sample lists under 150,000 clones, 75% to 85% occurring once. This clonotype originated in a man aged 55 to 70 with acute or convalescent COVID-19. The V gene is TRBV4-2, the J gene TRBJ2-5, with a tentative D call TRBD2 (6 bases). The specimen sequenced was peripheral blood. CDR3 DNA sequence: TGTGCCAGCAGCCAGCCCTCCCTCGGGGAGGAAACCCAGTACTTC. It specifies CASSQPSLGEETQYF.